This T cell receptor (beta chain) is drawn from a study of OX40 agonist ivuxolimab in advanced cancers. The method was immunoSEQ multiplex PCR; TCRdb's version includes in-frame clones alone and lacks a portion of them. The data hold over 70,000 clones, with 80% to 90% observed a single time. CDR3 length equals 14 residues. V lost 5 bases to trimming and J lost 3 bases, with 10 bases between them. Germline loops: CDR1 MNHEY, CDR2 SMNVEV (reference sequence). The study, taken as a whole, reports: Some of the nonresponding patients also showed low levels of normalized T-cell clonal expansion. Compared with others, partial responders at 0.1-3.0 mg/kg displayed clonal expansion among the lowest.

About this clone: Its antigen is undetermined.

Specimen: CD4+ or CD8+ T cells sorted from blood, collected in a trial of the OX40 agonist ivuxolimab. The TCR comes from an adult with an advanced solid tumor such as melanoma, head and neck, liver or kidney cancer. V usage is TRBV27 and J usage is TRBJ1-4; weak D call: TRBD1 (5 bases). This CDR3 reads CASSRIGANEKLFF. The CDR3 DNA reads TGTGCCAGCAGTAGGATAGGGGCTAATGAAAAACTGTTTTTT.